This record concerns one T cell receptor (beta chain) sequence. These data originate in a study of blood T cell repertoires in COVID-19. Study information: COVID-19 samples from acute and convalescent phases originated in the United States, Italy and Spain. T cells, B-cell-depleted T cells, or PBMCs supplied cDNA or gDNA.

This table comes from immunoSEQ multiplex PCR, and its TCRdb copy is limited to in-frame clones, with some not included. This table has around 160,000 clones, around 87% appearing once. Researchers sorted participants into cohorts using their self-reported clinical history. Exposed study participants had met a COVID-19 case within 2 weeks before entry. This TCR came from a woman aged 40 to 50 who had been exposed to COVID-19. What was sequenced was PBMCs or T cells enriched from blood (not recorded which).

Here the CDR3 reads CASSSSGGALTGELFF. Written as DNA, the CDR3 is TGTGCCAGCAGCTCGTCGGGGGGGGCGCTCACCGGGGAGCTGTTTTTT. The V call is TRBV5-4, the J call TRBJ2-2; 8 nucleotides agree with TRBD2. CDR1 and CDR2 from the germline V gene are SGHNT and YYREEE (reference sequence). This CDR3 is 16 amino acids long. V was clipped by 3 bases and J by 4 bases; unmatched bases: 8. Supplemented by reference TRBV5-4 and TRBJ2-2, the full variable domain reads ETGVTQSPTHLIKTRGQQVTLRCSSQSGHNTVSWYQQALGQGPQFIFQYYREEENGRGNFPPRFSGLQFPNYSSELNVNALELDDSALYLCASSSSGGALTGELFFGEGSRLTVL.